The 17 T cell receptor beta chains below all came from one sample that was sequenced in a study of early T cells in non-severe SARS-CoV-2 infection. TCRdb reanalysed the 5' RACE reads using MiXCR and keeps one entry per CDR3 protein. The sample yields about 38,000 distinct CDR3 sequences, roughly 4.8% seen once. Sequencing was carried out using whole blood. The receptors originated from an adult who was a healthcare worker with PCR-confirmed SARS-CoV-2 infection or an uninfected control (not recorded which).

The rearrangement uses TRBV15 and TRBJ2-5; 9 positions match TRBD1. This CDR3 comprises 14 residues. Per germline, CDR1 LNHNV and CDR2 YYDKDF (reference sequence). V shed 4 bases, J shed 4 bases, and the junction held 4 bases outside the gene matches. CDR3 nucleotides: TGTGCCACCAGCAATCCGGGACAGGGAGAGACCCAGTACTTC. Its protein is CATSNPGQGETQYF.

Many counts were recorded for this clonotype. V is TRBV5-1 and J is TRBJ1-4; 12 bases agree with TRBD1. Germline CDR1 reads SGHRS; CDR2 reads YFSETQ. The CDR3 runs 16 residues. J gave up 6 bases and V 4 bases, and 7 bases lay outside the gene matches. The CDR3 DNA reads as TGCGCCAGCAGCCCCTCAGGGACAGGGGGCTATGAAAAACTGTTTTTT. It translates to CASSPSGTGGYEKLFF.

This clonotype showed up many times. This chain uses TRBV7-2 with TRBJ2-3; the match to TRBD2 covers 9 bases. The CDR3 has 15 residues. Germline CDR1 SGHTA, CDR2 FQGNSA. V lost 1 base to trimming and J lost 1 base; unmatched junction nucleotides: 0. The CDR3 region is CASSLVAGGTDTQYF. The DNA of the CDR3 is TGTGCCAGCAGCTTAGTAGCGGGGGGCACAGATACGCAGTATTTT.

At least ten counts were recorded for this clonotype. The DNA for the CDR3 is TGTGCCAGTAAGACAGGGTTAAGCAATCAGCCCCAGCATTTT. Amino acid sequence: CASKTGLSNQPQHF. The chain links TRBV19 to TRBJ1-5, with 7 bases fitting TRBD1. The CDR3 sequence is 14 residues long. The ends lost 7 bases at V and 1 base at J; junction bases unmatched: 4. The germline V gene has CDR1 LNHDA and CDR2 SQIVND (reference sequence).

This clonotype was seen a handful of times. The chain joins TRBV11-2 to TRBJ1-1; D remains ambiguous. The ends were cut back, 1 base at V and 0 bases at J, with 9 bases in the middle. The CDR3 spans 15 residues. Germline V gene sequence: CDR1 SGHAT, CDR2 FQNNGV. The CDR3 sequence is CASSLVGLMNTEAFF. The DNA for the CDR3 is TGTGCCAGCAGCTTAGTGGGCTTGATGAACACTGAAGCTTTCTTT.

Ten or more counts support this clonotype. The chain carries TRBV20-1 and TRBJ2-1; the match to TRBD2 covers 7 bases. V dropped 2 bases and J dropped 5; count of bases not matched to a gene: 6. The CDR3 extends over 14 amino acids. Germline CDR1 is DFQATT and CDR2 is SNEGSKA (reference sequence). For the CDR3, the DNA is TGCAGTGCTAGAAACGGGGGGTTCAACAATGAGCAGTTCTTC. This codes for CSARNGGFNNEQFF.

This clonotype has at least ten counts. This rearrangement joins TRBV19 to TRBJ1-1; the D gene is possibly TRBD1 (5 bases). Germline V gene sequence: CDR1 LNHDA, CDR2 SQIVND (reference sequence). The CDR3 is 14 residues long. V gave up 5 bases and J gave up 4 bases, with 14 bases separating them. CDR3 nucleotides: TGTGCCAGTAGTGTGGGGGTGATTAGCACTGAAGCTTTCTTT. Translation gives CASSVGVISTEAFF.

This clonotype was seen many times. The rearrangement joins TRBV6-2 or TRBV6-3 to TRBJ2-2; the match to TRBD2 covers 7 bases. Germline-derived CDR1 and CDR2 are MNHEY and SVGEGT. There are 15 residues in the CDR3. The junction had 7 bases not matched to a gene; V was cut back by 5 bases and J by 4 bases. The CDR3 DNA reads TGTGCCAGCAGTCGACTAGCATCGGGCACCGGGGAGCTGTTTTTT. Its translation: CASSRLASGTGELFF.

Ten or more counts support this clonotype. V is TRBV6-2 or TRBV6-3 and J is TRBJ1-2; TRBD1 might be the D (6 bases). Germline V CDR1 and CDR2: MNHEY, SVGEGT. The CDR3 runs to 14 residues. V was cut by 2 bases and J by 8 bases, with 15 bases left in between. CDR3 in amino acids: CASSYPLRGGGYTF. The DNA of the CDR3 is TGTGCCAGCAGTTACCCCCTTCGGGGGGGCGGCTACACCTTC.

This clonotype occurred many times. J is TRBJ1-2 and V is TRBV20-1; TRBD1 might be the D (6 bases). Deletions cut 6 bases from V and 3 bases from J, with 17 bases between. This CDR3 has 14 amino acids. Germline values: CDR1 DFQATT, CDR2 SNEGSKA (reference sequence). The CDR3 bases are TGCAGTGCCAGGAATCAGGGGATGGACTATGGCTACACCTTC. It is translated as CSARNQGMDYGYTF.

Many counts were recorded for this clonotype. J is TRBJ2-4 and V is TRBV1; the D call TRBD1 from the table was never checked on the DNA. TRBV1 represents a pseudogene. The CDR3 totals 20 residues. The CDR3 coding sequence is TGCACCAGCAGCCAAGCTAGGCTCCTCAGGACAACCTACGCCAAAAACATTCAGTACTTC. Amino acids: CTSSQARLLRTTYAKNIQYF.

This clonotype was counted many times. The chain uses TRBV6-5 and TRBJ1-1; possibly TRBD1 for D (6 bases). V shed 6 bases and J shed 7 bases, with 15 bases lying between them. CDR3 size: 13 residues. CDR1 and CDR2 (germline): MNHEY, SVGAGI. The CDR3 sequence: CASRKGGAGEAFF. DNA of the CDR3: TGTGCCAGCAGGAAGGGGGGAGCGGGTGAAGCTTTCTTT.

This clonotype was seen only a few times. J is TRBJ1-6 and V is TRBV9; D remains ambiguous. This CDR3 comprises 15 residues. Germline values: CDR1 SGDLS, CDR2 YYNGEE. The germline V and J ends were trimmed by 0 bases and 8 bases, with 12 bases remaining between them. CDR3: CASSVGGESYSPLHF. The CDR3 DNA sequence: TGTGCCAGCAGCGTAGGCGGGGAAAGCTATTCACCCCTCCACTTT.

In its sample, this clonotype was seen many times. Sequence at one end of the junction differs from germline and may be a read error. The chain employs TRBV25-1 and TRBJ2-1; D unresolved. CDR3 length equals 11 residues. Germline V gives CDR1 MGHDK, CDR2 SYGVNS. The CDR3 region is CASSKYNEQFF. CDR3 sequence (DNA): TGTGCCAGCAGTAAATACAATGAGCAGTTCTTC.

This clonotype was counted many times. V usage is TRBV9 and J usage is TRBJ1-2; no reliable D call. V dropped 0 bases and J dropped 7 bases, with 13 bases sitting between them. CDR3 length: 14 residues. CDR1 and CDR2 (germline): SGDLS, YYNGEE. For the CDR3, the DNA is TGTGCCAGCAGCGTAGTCACCGCCCGCGTTGGCTACACCTTC. This gives the protein CASSVVTARVGYTF.

The V gene is TRBV5-4, the J gene TRBJ2-4; no firm D call. Germline V gene sequence: CDR1 SGHNT, CDR2 YYREEE (reference sequence). V shed 1 base and J shed 1 base, with 9 bases lying between them. The CDR3 loop spans 15 amino acids. The CDR3 here is CASSLNGVAKNIQYF. CDR3 sequence (DNA): TGTGCCAGCAGCTTGAACGGAGTTGCCAAAAACATTCAGTACTTC.

This clonotype has ten or more counts. The gene calls are TRBV12-3 or TRBV12-4 and TRBJ1-5, with 7 bases identical to TRBD1. This CDR3 has 14 residues. J gave up 7 bases and V 7 bases, and 10 bases lay outside the gene matches. CDR3 in DNA: TGTGCCAGCACCCAAGACAGGGTGGGACAGCCCCAGCATTTT. Amino acid sequence: CASTQDRVGQPQHF.